The 16 T cell receptor beta chains reported below all come from one sample, sequenced in a study of cytomegalovirus exposure and HLA in healthy donors. In the PCR, 60 Vbeta and 13 Jbeta primers were used. Libraries were prepared by immunoSEQ multiplex PCR; TCRdb keeps only in-frame clonotypes and omits some of them. The table lists around 100,000 clones, around 60% of them singletons. Sequenced: PBMCs. The receptors here all came from a young man in good health and CMV-seropositive.

The chain has TRBV5-4 and TRBJ2-1; TRBD1 agrees at 12 bases. V dropped 3 bases and J dropped 7; count of bases not matched to a gene: 5. The CDR3 is made up of 15 amino acids. The V gene's germline CDR1 is SGHNT and CDR2 YYREEE (reference sequence). In DNA, the CDR3 is TGTGCCAGCAGCTCCCGGGACAGGGGGCCTAATGAGCAGTTCTTC. Translated, it gives CASSSRDRGPNEQFF. The entire variable domain, with the rest obtained from reference TRBV5-4 and TRBJ2-1, is as follows: ETGVTQSPTHLIKTRGQQVTLRCSSQSGHNTVSWYQQALGQGPQFIFQYYREEENGRGNFPPRFSGLQFPNYSSELNVNALELDDSALYLCASSSRDRGPNEQFFGPGTRLTVL.

V is TRBV6-5 and J is TRBJ2-7; TRBD1 matches at 7 bases. Unmatched junction bases numbered 6, after V lost 0 bases and J lost 4 bases. The CDR3 length is 15 residues. Per germline, CDR1 MNHEY and CDR2 SVGAGI. CDR3 nucleotide sequence: TGTGCCAGCAGTTACTCTGCCGGGACAGAATACGAGCAGTACTTC. It translates to CASSYSAGTEYEQYF.

The V and J genes are TRBV5-6 and TRBJ2-7, with D possibly being TRBD1 (5 bases). CDR1 SGHDT and CDR2 YYEEEE come from the germline V gene. Between the trimmed V and J ends, which lost 0 bases and 3 bases, there was a span of 13 bases. CDR3 length equals 15 residues. The CDR3 here is CASSLAGHQGYEQYF. CDR3 nucleotide sequence: TGTGCCAGCAGCTTGGCCGGGCACCAGGGCTACGAGCAGTACTTC.

CDR3 amino acids: CASSNLGNYGYTF. CDR3 DNA sequence: TGTGCCAGCAGCAACCTGGGCAACTATGGCTACACCTTC. The J gene is TRBJ1-2, the V gene TRBV7-9; D gene ambiguous. Germline lookup yields CDR1 SEHNR and CDR2 FQNEAQ (reference sequence). V was clipped by 5 bases and J by 2 bases, with 9 bases between them. The CDR3 covers 13 residues.

The V gene is TRBV5-1, the J gene TRBJ1-3, with 7 bases matching TRBD1. CDR3 length: 16 amino acids. Germline V gives CDR1 SGHRS, CDR2 YFSETQ. V was pared by 0 bases and J by 0 bases, with 3 bases of the junction left unmatched. The CDR3 DNA follows: TGCGCCAGCAGCTTGGTTTCAGGGGGCTCTGGAAACACCATATATTTT. It is translated as CASSLVSGGSGNTIYF.

The V gene is TRBV7-8, the J gene TRBJ1-3; D is uncertain. This CDR3 has 13 residues. In germline, CDR1 is SGHVS, CDR2 FQNEAQ. V lost 5 bases to trimming and J lost 4 bases, with 9 bases between them. The CDR3, as DNA: TGTGCCAGCAGCCCTCAGGTGGGAAACACCATATATTTT. This sequence encodes CASSPQVGNTIYF.

This chain joins TRBV28 and TRBJ2-7; TRBD1 aligns across 7 bases. With V trimmed by 4 bases and J by 0 bases, 3 bases remained unmatched. This CDR3 has 14 residues. Germline values: CDR1 MDHEN, CDR2 SYDVKM. The CDR3 region is CASSYRGASYEQYF. DNA for the CDR3: TGTGCCAGCAGTTACAGGGGCGCCTCCTACGAGCAGTACTTC.

This clone was counted a single time. The V and J genes are TRBV10-1 and TRBJ1-3; D perhaps matches TRBD1 (5 bases). V lost 4 bases and J 3 bases, leaving 16 bases between the germline ends. CDR1 and CDR2 (germline): WNHNN, SYGVQD (reference sequence). The CDR3 loop spans 16 amino acids. This CDR3 is CASSGGAGGGGNTIYF. CDR3 sequence (DNA): TGCGCCAGCAGTGGGGGTGCCGGGGGAGGTGGAAACACCATATATTTT.

The rearrangement links TRBV7-9 to TRBJ1-1; D remains ambiguous. Trimming removed 5 bases from V and 5 bases from J, with 9 bases in between. From germline, CDR1 is SEHNR and CDR2 FQNEAQ (reference sequence). The CDR3 has 12 residues. The CDR3 here is CASSRRETEAFF. The CDR3 nucleotides read TGTGCCAGCAGCCGAAGGGAGACTGAAGCTTTCTTT.

The chain carries TRBV6-5 and TRBJ2-7; TRBD1 agrees at 9 bases. The length of the CDR3 is 15 residues. CDR1 MNHEY and CDR2 SVGAGI come from the germline V gene. J was trimmed by 1 base and V by 6 bases; bases with no gene match: 7. The CDR3 sequence: CASSARDRVSYEQYF. DNA of the CDR3: TGTGCCAGCAGCGCCCGGGACAGGGTATCCTACGAGCAGTACTTC.

The chain combines TRBV19 with TRBJ2-7; TRBD1 matches 8 bases. The V gene's germline CDR1 is LNHDA and CDR2 SQIVND (reference sequence). Trimming at V came to 10 bases and at J to 4 bases, leaving 9 bases not matched to a gene. This CDR3 region has 13 residues. The DNA for the CDR3 is TGTGCCACTCCGGGACAGGAGATATACGAGCAGTACTTC. Protein: CATPGQEIYEQYF.

V and J are TRBV4-1 and TRBJ2-2, with 7 positions matching TRBD2. CDR3 length: 14 amino acids. The germline CDR1 and CDR2 sequences are MGHRA and YSYEKL. V shed 3 bases and J 7 bases; nucleotides not matched to a gene: 5. CDR3 loop: CASSHKTGGGELFF. In nucleotides, the CDR3 is TGCGCCAGCAGCCACAAGACGGGAGGCGGGGAGCTGTTTTTT.

The genes are TRBV6-5 and TRBJ1-1; D possibly corresponds to TRBD1 (5 bases). CDR1 MNHEY and CDR2 SVGAGI come from the germline V gene. This CDR3 is 16 amino acids long. Trimming removed 2 bases from V and 2 bases from J, with 15 bases in between. The CDR3 DNA reads TGTGCCAGCAGTTACCAGGGTAATGGTGCCAACACTGAAGCTTTCTTT. Residues: CASSYQGNGANTEAFF.

The chain uses TRBV5-1 and TRBJ1-6; tentative D call: TRBD1 (6 bases). The ends were cut back, 0 bases at V and 7 bases at J, with 14 bases in the middle. This CDR3 has 16 amino acids. CDR1 is SGHRS, CDR2 YFSETQ, per germline. The DNA of the CDR3 is TGCGCCAGCAGCTTGGAGGGGGGGCTGATGAATTCACCCCTCCACTTT. Translated, it gives CASSLEGGLMNSPLHF.

The chain uses TRBV11-3 and TRBJ1-3; D remains ambiguous. Germline CDR1 and CDR2: SGHNT and YENEEA. The V end lost 4 bases, the J end lost 2 bases, and 6 bases lay between the germline ends. The CDR3 has 13 amino acids. CDR3 nucleotide sequence: TGTGCCAGCAGCTCCCTTCCTGGAAACACCATATATTTT. It is translated as CASSSLPGNTIYF.

In its sample, this clone was seen a few times. The chain uses TRBV5-1 and TRBJ2-7, with 13 bases that match TRBD2. Germline V lookup: CDR1 SGHRS, CDR2 YFSETQ. V lost 8 bases, J lost 7 bases, and 12 bases stayed unmatched. This CDR3 is 15 amino acids long. CDR3 protein: CASSTTSGGPREQYF. CDR3 DNA sequence: TGCGCCAGTAGTACGACTAGCGGGGGGCCCAGGGAGCAGTACTTC.